This T cell receptor beta chain was recovered during a study of shared clonotypes between healthy human individuals. The ends were cut back, 5 bases at V and 8 bases at J, with 12 bases in the middle. Per the germline V gene, CDR1 is SGHTA and CDR2 is FQGTGA. The CDR3 loop spans 12 amino acids. CD4+ cell separation produced CD45RA+ naive and CD45RA-negative memory subsets. Produced via immunoSEQ multiplex PCR; TCRdb's table is partial and in-frame only. Of about 2.3 million clones listed, 85% to 95% are singletons. The rearrangement uses TRBV7-3 and TRBJ1-2; D is ambiguous. Sequences were obtained from naive CD4+ T cells from PBMCs. Subset reported: CD45RA+ positively selected. The sequence was obtained from a man younger than 35 in good health. Some clones in this sample may be carry-over from other donors' samples. The DNA for the CDR3 is TGTGCCAGCAGCCCCCTCCCGGGAGGCTACACCTTC. It specifies CASSPLPGGYTF.